One and the same sample provided the 5 T cell receptor beta chains below, sequenced in a study of memory CD4+ T cells and cytomegalovirus serostatus. Only in-frame clones appear in the TCRdb table, and some are missing; sequencing was by immunoSEQ multiplex PCR. The table lists under 55,000 clones, roughly 72% of them singletons. The sort gate was single viable CD3+CD4+CD8-CD45RO+ cells for memory CD4+ T cells. Sample: memory CD4+ T cells from blood. Receptors were obtained from an adult in good health and CMV-seronegative.

V is TRBV7-9 and J is TRBJ1-1; the match to TRBD1 covers 7 bases. CDR1 SEHNR and CDR2 FQNEAQ come from the germline V gene (reference sequence). CDR3 size: 14 residues. V was clipped by 8 bases and J by 0 bases; unmatched bases: 6. The CDR3 region has the DNA TGTGCCAGCTTGAGACAGGGCATGAACACTGAAGCTTTCTTT. Protein: CASLRQGMNTEAFF.

The CDR3 coding sequence is TGTGCCAGCAGCCAGACAGGGGGCTCCTACGAGCAGTACTTC. This encodes CASSQTGGSYEQYF. This chain links TRBV28 with TRBJ2-7, with 9 bases matching TRBD1. The CDR3 is 14 residues long. Germline values: CDR1 MDHEN, CDR2 SYDVKM. Trimming cost V 6 bases and J 0 bases; bases outside gene matches: 3.

Here the CDR3 reads CASSYKGKKGYEQYF. The CDR3 nucleotides read TGTGCCAGCAGTTACAAGGGGAAAAAGGGCTACGAGCAGTACTTC. The chain couples TRBV6-6 to TRBJ2-7, with D perhaps matching TRBD1 (5 bases). V was clipped by 2 bases and J by 3 bases, with 14 bases between them. The CDR3 spans 15 residues. Per germline, CDR1 MNHNY and CDR2 SVGAGI (reference sequence).

The chain couples TRBV7-2 to TRBJ1-5, with D maybe TRBD1 (6 bases). The length of the CDR3 is 14 residues. Germline CDR1 and CDR2: SGHTA and FQGNSA. V shed 8 bases and J shed 1 base, with 12 bases lying between them. The CDR3 sequence is CASGDTLSNQPQHF. CDR3 nucleotide sequence: TGTGCCAGCGGGGACACCCTCAGCAATCAGCCCCAGCATTTT.

The count of this clone is one. V usage is TRBV28 and J usage is TRBJ2-2; 14 bases line up with TRBD2. V gave up 5 bases and J gave up 9 bases; unmatched junction bases: 11. The CDR3 runs to 17 residues. Germline V gene lookup returns CDR1 MDHEN and CDR2 SYDVKM. The CDR3 bases are TGTGCCAGCAGTCGTACCGGGACTAGCGGGAGAAGGAGGGAGCTGTTTTTT. This codes for CASSRTGTSGRRRELFF.